The 14 T cell receptor beta chains listed next were all sequenced from one sample in a study of cytomegalovirus exposure and HLA in healthy donors. The PCR used 60 Vbeta and 13 Jbeta primers. TCRdb keeps only in-frame clones here, not all; method: immunoSEQ multiplex PCR. Among 180,000 or so clones listed, around 74% were seen once. What was sequenced was PBMCs. Receptors originate from a female donor in good health and CMV-seronegative.

This clone appeared a few times. The genes are TRBV10-3 and TRBJ2-7; 7 bases match TRBD2. In germline, CDR1 is ENHRY, CDR2 SYGVKD. There are 12 residues in the CDR3. J was trimmed by 0 bases and V by 9 bases; bases with no gene match: 2. CDR3: CAMASGSYEQYF. The CDR3 region has the DNA TGTGCCATGGCTAGCGGCTCCTACGAGCAGTACTTC.

The rearrangement links TRBV7-9 to TRBJ1-2; the D gene is possibly TRBD1 (5 bases). The CDR3 loop spans 14 amino acids. V lost 3 bases to trimming and J lost 10 bases, with 18 bases between them. Germline V lookup: CDR1 SEHNR, CDR2 FQNEAQ (reference sequence). CDR3 sequence reads: CASSLTSAGSDYTF. CDR3 DNA sequence: TGTGCCAGCAGCTTGACGAGTGCAGGGTCTGACTACACCTTC.

The chain joins TRBV19 to TRBJ1-1, with 11 bases matching TRBD1. From germline, CDR1 is LNHDA and CDR2 SQIVND (reference sequence). The trim removed 5 bases at V and 7 bases at J, leaving 6 bases unmatched. This CDR3 contains 14 residues. The CDR3, as DNA: TGTGCCAGTAGTGGACAGGGGGCTTCTTTTGAAGCTTTCTTT. As protein: CASSGQGASFEAFF.

This chain joins TRBV5-5 and TRBJ2-1, with 7 positions matching TRBD2. Germline V gives CDR1 SGHKS, CDR2 YYEKEE (reference sequence). The CDR3 loop spans 16 amino acids. V lost 4 bases and J lost 3; bases outside the gene matches: 10. This CDR3 reads CASSPPLAESYNEQFF. DNA for the CDR3: TGTGCCAGCAGCCCACCTCTAGCGGAGAGCTACAATGAGCAGTTCTTC.

CDR3 sequence: CASSIHLERTQYF. The CDR3 DNA reads as TGTGCCAGCAGTATTCACCTGGAGCGGACGCAGTATTTT. This chain uses TRBV28 with TRBJ2-3; a weak D match, TRBD2 (5 bases). The CDR3 totals 13 residues. Germline CDR1 and CDR2: MDHEN and SYDVKM. The germline V and J ends were trimmed by 5 bases and 9 bases, with 15 bases remaining between them.

This sequence joins TRBV28 and TRBJ1-1; 9 bases map to TRBD1. V dropped 4 bases and J dropped 1; count of bases not matched to a gene: 4. Per germline, CDR1 MDHEN and CDR2 SYDVKM. The CDR3 is 15 residues long. The CDR3 loop reads CASSSPGQGNTEAFF. The DNA for the CDR3 is TGTGCCAGCAGTTCACCGGGACAGGGGAACACTGAAGCTTTCTTT.

The genes are TRBV30 and TRBJ2-6; the D is unclear. Germline CDR1 and CDR2: GTSNPN and SVGIG (reference sequence). CDR3 length: 13 residues. The V and J ends lost 8 bases and 0 bases respectively, with 8 bases between them. The CDR3 region has the DNA TGTGCCCAGGTGGGCTCTGGGGCCAACGTCCTGACTTTC. As protein: CAQVGSGANVLTF.

CDR3 DNA: TGTGCCAGCAGTCTACAGGGCTCTGGAAACACCATATATTTT. This encodes CASSLQGSGNTIYF. The V gene is TRBV6-5, the J gene TRBJ1-3; TRBD1 might be the D (6 bases). Trimming stripped 5 bases from V and 0 bases from J, with 8 bases between. The CDR3 sequence is 14 residues long. Germline assignment: CDR1 MNHEY and CDR2 SVGAGI.

CDR3 amino acids: CASSLDRAFLAGAQFF. In DNA, the CDR3 is TGCGCCAGCAGCCTAGATCGAGCATTTTTAGCGGGGGCCCAGTTCTTC. The J gene is TRBJ2-1, the V gene TRBV4-1, with TRBD2 identical over 9 bases. The CDR3 consists of 16 residues. Per germline, CDR1 MGHRA and CDR2 YSYEKL. Losses at the gene ends were 4 bases for V and 13 bases for J; bases not matched to a gene: 17.

The chain couples TRBV5-1 to TRBJ2-1; TRBD1 might be the D (6 bases). The ends were cut back, 0 bases at V and 12 bases at J, with 19 bases in the middle. The CDR3 runs 15 residues. The V gene's germline CDR1 is SGHRS and CDR2 YFSETQ. The CDR3 DNA sequence: TGCGCCAGCAGCTTGGCCCCTGATACTGCAGGGGCGCAGTTCTTC. This translates into CASSLAPDTAGAQFF.

The gene calls are TRBV19 and TRBJ1-1; D gene uncertain. Trimming removed 3 bases at V and 1 base at J, with 12 bases between. Germline-derived CDR1 and CDR2 are LNHDA and SQIVND (reference sequence). The CDR3 extends over 15 amino acids. The CDR3 protein is CASSIIAASNTEAFF. The CDR3, as DNA: TGTGCCAGTAGTATTATAGCAGCTTCGAACACTGAAGCTTTCTTT.

The genes are TRBV7-2 and TRBJ2-3, with 11 bases identical to TRBD2. From germline, CDR1 is SGHTA and CDR2 FQGNSA. The V and J ends lost 5 bases and 0 bases, in that order; junction bases with no gene match: 7. The CDR3 extends over 17 amino acids. This chain's CDR3 is CASSQGLAERSTDTQYF. In DNA, the CDR3 is TGTGCCAGCAGCCAGGGACTAGCGGAACGAAGCACAGATACGCAGTATTTT.

The chain is built from TRBV11-2 and TRBJ2-5, with 11 bases aligning to TRBD2. Losses at the gene ends were 2 bases for V and 2 bases for J; bases not matched to a gene: 4. Germline V gene data show CDR1 as SGHAT and CDR2 as FQNNGV. The length of the CDR3 is 16 residues. The CDR3 reads CASSLPRLAGQETQYF. The CDR3, as DNA: TGTGCCAGCAGCTTACCCCGACTAGCGGGGCAAGAGACCCAGTACTTC.

In this sample, this clone turned up many times. This same CDR3 is encoded by further DNA sequences in the sample. The gene calls are TRBV18 and TRBJ2-7, with D possibly TRBD2 on 5 matching bases. The CDR3 is made up of 15 amino acids. V was shortened by 1 base and J by 0 bases, with 10 bases between the two germline ends. The germline gives CDR1 KGHSH, CDR2 LQKENI. This chain's CDR3 is CASSPREGSSYEQYF. CDR3 DNA sequence: TGTGCCAGCTCACCACGGGAAGGGAGCTCCTACGAGCAGTACTTC.